Presented here are 24 T cell receptor beta chains from one specimen sequenced in a study of cytotoxic CD8 clonotypes in ibrutinib-treated CLL. Clones were sequenced by immunoSEQ multiplex PCR, and TCRdb holds only the in-frame ones, with some missing. The sample includes about 25,000 clones, approximately 67% of them seen just once. This sample comprised PBMCs, obtained at disease progression, from a patient treated with ibrutinib. The receptors shown here come from a human donor with chronic lymphocytic leukemia.

This chain uses TRBV6-5 with TRBJ1-2, with D possibly matching TRBD1 (6 bases). Deletions cut 5 bases from V and 0 bases from J, with 13 bases between. Germline V lookup: CDR1 MNHEY, CDR2 SVGAGI. This CDR3 region has 15 residues. The CDR3 sequence: CASSQTGLANYGYTF. The CDR3 region has the DNA TGTGCCAGCAGTCAGACAGGCCTAGCTAACTATGGCTACACCTTC.

The chain employs TRBV5-1 and TRBJ1-1; tentatively, D is TRBD1 (5 bases). V lost 2 bases and J lost 1, with 12 bases in between. The CDR3 runs 15 residues. The V gene's germline CDR1 is SGHRS and CDR2 YFSETQ. CDR3 in DNA: TGCGCCAGCAGCTTCCTCGGGGGAGAGAACACTGAAGCTTTCTTT. Amino acid sequence: CASSFLGGENTEAFF.

J is TRBJ1-2 and V is TRBV7-8; no clear D gene. Trimming removed 5 bases from V and 4 bases from J, with 20 bases in between. The CDR3 has 16 residues. Germline-derived CDR1 and CDR2 are SGHVS and FQNEAQ. DNA for the CDR3: TGTGCCAGCAGCGCTCGAGTTACCCGAAAGACCTATGGCTACACCTTC. This sequence encodes CASSARVTRKTYGYTF.

This clone was detected only once. The V call is TRBV5-5, the J call TRBJ2-7; a possible D gene is TRBD1 (6 bases). This CDR3 has 14 amino acids. Trimming took off 10 bases at V and 3 bases at J, with 20 bases between the two ends. Per the germline V gene, CDR1 is SGHKS and CDR2 is YYEKEE (reference sequence). This chain's CDR3 is CADLLGTFCYEQYF. CDR3 nucleotides: TGTGCCGACCTACTAGGGACATTTTGCTACGAGCAGTACTTC. The whole variable domain, remainder taken from reference TRBV5-5 and TRBJ2-7, is DAGVTQSPTHLIKTRGQQVTLRCSPISGHKSVSWYQQVLGQGPQFIFQYYEKEERGRGNFPDRFSARQFPNYSSELNVNALLLGDSALYLCADLLGTFCYEQYFGPGTRLTVT.

This clone was seen only once. The chain recombines TRBV2 with TRBJ2-7; maybe TRBD2 (6 bases). This CDR3 is built from 12 residues. The V and J ends lost 5 bases and 4 bases respectively, with 9 bases between them. The germline CDR1 and CDR2 sequences are SNHLY and FYNNEI. The CDR3 region is CASSSGLYEQYF. The CDR3 coding sequence is TGTGCCAGCAGTTCGGGACTTTACGAGCAGTACTTC.

The rearrangement uses TRBV5-6 and TRBJ1-6, with TRBD1 identical over 9 bases. V shed 1 base and J 5 bases; nucleotides not matched to a gene: 7. Germline V gives CDR1 SGHDT, CDR2 YYEEEE. The CDR3 sequence is 17 residues long. CDR3 residues: CASSLSGQGVDNSPLHF. CDR3 in DNA: TGTGCCAGCAGCTTGTCGGGACAGGGTGTCGATAATTCACCCCTCCACTTT.

This clone showed up just once. The chain is built from TRBV7-9 and TRBJ1-2; possibly TRBD1 for D (6 bases). V lost 3 bases and J lost 1, with 12 bases in between. The CDR3 is 15 residues long. Germline V gives CDR1 SEHNR, CDR2 FQNEAQ (reference sequence). CDR3 loop: CASSLWDIYNYGYTF. Written as DNA, the CDR3 is TGTGCCAGCAGCTTGTGGGACATCTATAACTATGGCTACACCTTC. Supplemented by reference TRBV7-9 and TRBJ1-2, the full variable domain reads DTGVSQNPRHKITKRGQNVTFRCDPISEHNRLYWYRQTLGQGPEFLTYFQNEAQLEKSRLLSDRFSAERPKGSFSTLEIQRTEQGDSAMYLCASSLWDIYNYGYTFGSGTRLTVV.

This rearrangement joins TRBV7-2 to TRBJ2-4; D is ambiguous. The CDR3 consists of 15 residues. The germline CDR1 and CDR2 sequences are SGHTA and FQGNSA. The V and J ends lost 7 bases and 7 bases respectively, with 20 bases between them. CDR3 in amino acids: CASTGRPGGPNIQYF. DNA of the CDR3: TGTGCCAGCACCGGACGCCCCGGTGGTCCCAACATTCAGTACTTC.

This rearrangement joins TRBV7-9 to TRBJ2-7; 7 nucleotides align to TRBD1. The CDR3 loop spans 15 amino acids. The V gene's germline CDR1 is SEHNR and CDR2 FQNEAQ (reference sequence). The ends lost 5 bases at V and 2 bases at J; junction bases unmatched: 9. CDR3 residues: CASSPPTQGTYEQYF. DNA for the CDR3: TGTGCCAGCAGCCCACCAACACAGGGGACCTACGAGCAGTACTTC.

The CDR3 loop is CASSPQGGDTQYF. The CDR3 region has the DNA TGTGCCAGCAGCCCACAGGGGGGAGATACGCAGTATTTT. The chain links TRBV7-3 to TRBJ2-3, with 8 bases identical to TRBD1. CDR3 length: 13 residues. Germline V CDR1 and CDR2: SGHTA, FQGTGA. J gave up 5 bases and V 5 bases, and 3 bases lay outside the gene matches.

This clone showed up just once. J is TRBJ2-7 and V is TRBV6-1; TRBD2 matches at 7 bases. From germline, CDR1 is MNHNS and CDR2 SASEGT. With V trimmed by 8 bases and J by 6 bases, 10 bases remained unmatched. The CDR3 has 13 residues. The CDR3 nucleotides are TGTGCCAGCCTCGTGGGCGGGGGTGGCGAGCAGTACTTC. Encoded protein: CASLVGGGGEQYF.

The chain links TRBV27 to TRBJ2-7; tentative D call: TRBD1 (6 bases). The CDR3 spans 15 residues. Germline lookup yields CDR1 MNHEY and CDR2 SMNVEV (reference sequence). V dropped 3 bases and J dropped 2 bases, with 14 bases sitting between them. For the CDR3, the DNA is TGTGCCAGCAGTTTTCAAGGGGGATCCCCCTACGAGCAGTACTTC. Translating it yields CASSFQGGSPYEQYF.

This chain links TRBV10-3 with TRBJ2-7; TRBD2 matches 11 bases. Germline CDR1 is ENHRY and CDR2 is SYGVKD. The trim removed 1 base at V and 5 bases at J, leaving 7 bases unmatched. The CDR3 has 16 amino acids. As DNA, the CDR3 is TGTGCCATCAGTGAGTTTGGTAGCGGGGGGGCAAACGAGCAGTACTTC. Protein: CAISEFGSGGANEQYF.

This clone was seen only a few times. The chain employs TRBV5-1 and TRBJ1-6, with D tentatively TRBD1 (5 bases). The CDR3 covers 15 residues. The ends were cut back, 5 bases at V and 7 bases at J, with 16 bases in the middle. The V gene's germline CDR1 is SGHRS and CDR2 YFSETQ. CDR3 nucleotide sequence: TGCGCCAGCAGGTTCGGTGGGGGTGAGAATTCACCCCTCCACTTT. This codes for CASRFGGGENSPLHF.

The rearrangement joins TRBV25-1 to TRBJ1-2; possible D gene TRBD1, 6 bases. Germline lookup yields CDR1 MGHDK and CDR2 SYGVNS. The V end lost 2 bases, the J end lost 4 bases, and 11 bases lay between the germline ends. This CDR3 spans 14 amino acids. Written as DNA, the CDR3 is TGTGCCAGCAGTGAAATGGGGGGCAGCTATGGCTACACCTTC. Protein product: CASSEMGGSYGYTF.

V gene TRBV14 combines with J gene TRBJ1-2; D unclear. The germline V gene encodes CDR1 SGHDN and CDR2 FVKESK. This CDR3 has 13 residues. Trimming removed 1 base from V and 3 bases from J, with 6 bases in between. The CDR3 bases are TGTGCCAGCAGCCAAGTCCCCCACTATGGCTACACCTTC. It is translated as CASSQVPHYGYTF.

This chain links TRBV10-2 with TRBJ2-7, with 9 bases fitting TRBD1. CDR3 length: 13 amino acids. Germline loops: CDR1 WSHSY, CDR2 SAAADI. The V gene end was trimmed by 9 bases and the J gene end by 6 bases; junction bases not matched to a gene: 9. The CDR3 sequence: CASWTGDLGEQYF. CDR3 sequence (DNA): TGCGCCAGTTGGACAGGGGATCTCGGCGAGCAGTACTTC.

Points on this clone: The same CDR3 also results from other DNA sequences found in this sample. The chain is built from TRBV5-1 and TRBJ2-5; 11 bases line up with TRBD1. In germline, CDR1 is SGHRS, CDR2 YFSETQ. Trimming took 4 bases from V and 0 from J; bases not matched to a gene: 5. This CDR3 region has 16 residues. The CDR3 loop is CASSGGTGGYQETQYF. As DNA, the CDR3 is TGCGCCAGCAGCGGCGGGACAGGGGGGTACCAAGAGACCCAGTACTTC.

The V gene is TRBV4-1, the J gene TRBJ1-1; D ambiguous. The CDR3 covers 11 residues. Germline values: CDR1 MGHRA, CDR2 YSYEKL. Trimming took off 3 bases at V and 11 bases at J, with 10 bases between the two ends. CDR3 loop: CASSQGLGAFF. CDR3 DNA sequence: TGCGCCAGCAGCCAGGGCTTGGGGGCTTTCTTT.

The chain carries TRBV15 and TRBJ2-3, with D perhaps assigned TRBD1 or TRBD2 (5 bases each). V lost 8 bases and J lost 9, with 12 bases in between. The germline V gene encodes CDR1 LNHNV and CDR2 YYDKDF (reference sequence). The CDR3 is made up of 11 amino acids. CDR3 sequence reads: CATRRGLTQYF. The CDR3 nucleotides are TGTGCCACCCGCCGGGGCCTGACGCAGTATTTT.

This clone appeared a few times. CDR3 DNA: TGTGCCAGCAGCTTACTGGATGGCTACACCTTC. It is translated as CASSLLDGYTF. The chain carries TRBV7-2 and TRBJ1-2; D gene ambiguous. Germline V lookup: CDR1 SGHTA, CDR2 FQGNSA. Trimming stripped 2 bases from V and 6 bases from J, with 4 bases between. The CDR3 totals 11 residues.

Many counts were recorded for this clone. The chain links TRBV9 to TRBJ1-1, with unresolved D. The CDR3 has 11 amino acids. Per germline, CDR1 SGDLS and CDR2 YYNGEE. Trimming cost V 4 bases and J 4 bases, with 5 bases left between them. The CDR3 nucleotides read TGTGCCAGCAGCTCGGTCACTGAAGCTTTCTTT. Translated, it gives CASSSVTEAFF.

V gene TRBV7-6 combines with J gene TRBJ2-7; TRBD2 matches at 8 bases. The CDR3 is made up of 16 amino acids. Germline assignment: CDR1 SGHVS and CDR2 FNYEAQ. The trim removed 0 bases at V and 3 bases at J, leaving 7 bases unmatched. This CDR3 is CASSLAASGGLYEQYF. Written as DNA, the CDR3 is TGTGCCAGCAGCTTAGCGGCCAGCGGGGGCCTCTACGAGCAGTACTTC. Supplemented by reference TRBV7-6 and TRBJ2-7, the full variable domain reads GAGVSQSPRYKVTKRGQDVALRCDPISGHVSLYWYRQALGQGPEFLTYFNYEAQQDKSGLPNDRFSAERPEGSISTLTIQRTEQRDSAMYRCASSLAASGGLYEQYFGPGTRLTVT.

This clone was seen a few times. The chain is built from TRBV19 and TRBJ2-2; D perhaps matches TRBD1 (5 bases). This CDR3 is 14 amino acids long. Trimming cost V 2 bases and J 7 bases, with 11 bases left between them. Germline CDR1 reads LNHDA; CDR2 reads SQIVND (reference sequence). The CDR3: CASSISRVSGELFF. The CDR3 coding sequence is TGTGCCAGTAGTATATCCAGGGTCAGCGGGGAGCTGTTTTTT.